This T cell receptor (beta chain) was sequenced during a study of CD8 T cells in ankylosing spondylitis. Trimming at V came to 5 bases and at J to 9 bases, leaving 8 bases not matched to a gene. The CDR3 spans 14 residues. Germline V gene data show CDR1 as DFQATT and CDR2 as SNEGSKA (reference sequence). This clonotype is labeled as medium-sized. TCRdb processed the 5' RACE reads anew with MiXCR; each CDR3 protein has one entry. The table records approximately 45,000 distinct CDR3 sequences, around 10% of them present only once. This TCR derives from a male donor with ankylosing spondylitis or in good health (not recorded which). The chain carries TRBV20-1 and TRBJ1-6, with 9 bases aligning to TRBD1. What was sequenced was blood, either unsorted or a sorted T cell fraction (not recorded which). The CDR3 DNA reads TGCAGTGCTGGGACAGGGCGGTCTCCTTCACCCCTCCACTTT. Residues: CSAGTGRSPSPLHF.